This TCR beta chain was captured in a study of blood T cell repertoires in COVID-19. Study details: From T cells, B-cell-depleted T cells, or PBMCs came the material, which was cDNA or gDNA.

The germline gives CDR1 MNHEY, CDR2 SMNVEV (reference sequence). Trimming took off 2 bases at V and 1 base at J, with 15 bases between the two ends. The CDR3 is 17 amino acids. Sequencing was performed with immunoSEQ multiplex PCR; in TCRdb, only in-frame clones are kept and a portion is missing. The sample records under 200,000 clones, roughly 90% being singletons. Sequenced sample: peripheral blood. The sequence came from a man in his fifties or sixties with acute or convalescent COVID-19. V is TRBV27 and J is TRBJ2-4; D unclear. CDR3 nucleotides: TGTGCCAGCAGTTTAACCCCTGCGACTCTCGCCAAAAACATTCAGTACTTC. It encodes CASSLTPATLAKNIQYF.